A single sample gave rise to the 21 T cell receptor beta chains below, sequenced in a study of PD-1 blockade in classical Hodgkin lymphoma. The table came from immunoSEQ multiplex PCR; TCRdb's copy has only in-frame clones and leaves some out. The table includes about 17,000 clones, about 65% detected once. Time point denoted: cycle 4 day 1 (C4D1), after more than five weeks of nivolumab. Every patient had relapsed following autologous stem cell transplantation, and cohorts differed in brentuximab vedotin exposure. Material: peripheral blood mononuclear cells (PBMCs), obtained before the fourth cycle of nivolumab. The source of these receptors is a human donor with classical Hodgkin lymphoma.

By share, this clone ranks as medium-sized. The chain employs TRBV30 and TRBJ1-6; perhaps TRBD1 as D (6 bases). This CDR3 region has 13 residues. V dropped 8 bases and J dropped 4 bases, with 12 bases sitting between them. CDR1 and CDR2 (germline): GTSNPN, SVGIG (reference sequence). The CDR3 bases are TGTGCCGGGACAATCGAGTATAATTCACCCCTCCACTTT. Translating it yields CAGTIEYNSPLHF. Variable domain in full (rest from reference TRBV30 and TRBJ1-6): SQTIHQWPATLVQPVGSPLSLECTVEGTSNPNLYWYRQAAGRGLQLLFYSVGIGQISSEVPQNLSASRPQDRQFILSSKKLLLSDSGFYLCAGTIEYNSPLHFGNGTRLTVT.

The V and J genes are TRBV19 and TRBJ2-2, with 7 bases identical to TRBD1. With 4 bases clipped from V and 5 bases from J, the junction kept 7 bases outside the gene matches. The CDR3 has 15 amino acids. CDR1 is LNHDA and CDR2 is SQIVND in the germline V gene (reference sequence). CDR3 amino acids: CASSTSGTDTGELFF. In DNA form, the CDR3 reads TGTGCCAGTAGTACCTCCGGGACAGATACCGGGGAGCTGTTTTTT.

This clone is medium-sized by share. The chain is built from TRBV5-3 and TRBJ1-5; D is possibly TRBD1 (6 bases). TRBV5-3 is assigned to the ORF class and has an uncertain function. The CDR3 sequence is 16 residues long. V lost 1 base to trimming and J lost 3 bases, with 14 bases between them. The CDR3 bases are TGTGCCAGAAGCTTGAGGCTGTACAGGGACAATCAGCCCCAGCATTTT. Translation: CARSLRLYRDNQPQHF.

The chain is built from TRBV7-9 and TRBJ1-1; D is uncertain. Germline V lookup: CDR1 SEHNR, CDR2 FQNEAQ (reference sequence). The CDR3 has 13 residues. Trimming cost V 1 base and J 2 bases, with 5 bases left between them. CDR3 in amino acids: CASSLEVNTEAFF. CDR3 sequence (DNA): TGTGCCAGCAGCTTAGAGGTCAACACTGAAGCTTTCTTT.

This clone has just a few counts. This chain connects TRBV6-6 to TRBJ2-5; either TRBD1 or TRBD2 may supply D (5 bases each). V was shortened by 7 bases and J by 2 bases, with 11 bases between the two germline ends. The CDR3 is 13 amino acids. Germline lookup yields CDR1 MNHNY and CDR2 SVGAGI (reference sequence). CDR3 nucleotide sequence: TGTGCCAGCATCGGGACGTTTCAAGAGACCCAGTACTTC. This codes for CASIGTFQETQYF.

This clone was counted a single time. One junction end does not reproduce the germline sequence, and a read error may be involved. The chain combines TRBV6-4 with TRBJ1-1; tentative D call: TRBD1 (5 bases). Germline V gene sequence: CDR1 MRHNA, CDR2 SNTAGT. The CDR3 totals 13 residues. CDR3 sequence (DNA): TGTGCCAGCAGTGACACAGGACAAAGCCTCTTTCTCTTT. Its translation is CASSDTGQSLFLF.

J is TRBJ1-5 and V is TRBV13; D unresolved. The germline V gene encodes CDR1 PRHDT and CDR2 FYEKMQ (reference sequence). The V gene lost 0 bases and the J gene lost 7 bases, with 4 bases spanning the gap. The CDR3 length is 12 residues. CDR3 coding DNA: TGTGCCAGCAGCTTAGGCGTCCAGCCCCAGCATTTT. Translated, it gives CASSLGVQPQHF.

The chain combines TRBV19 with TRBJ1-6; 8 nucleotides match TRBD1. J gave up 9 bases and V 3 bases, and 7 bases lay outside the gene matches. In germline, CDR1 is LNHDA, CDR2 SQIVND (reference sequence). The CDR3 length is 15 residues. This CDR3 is CASSMRQGALSPLHF. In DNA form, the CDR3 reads TGTGCCAGTAGTATGCGGCAGGGGGCTCTTTCACCCCTCCACTTT.

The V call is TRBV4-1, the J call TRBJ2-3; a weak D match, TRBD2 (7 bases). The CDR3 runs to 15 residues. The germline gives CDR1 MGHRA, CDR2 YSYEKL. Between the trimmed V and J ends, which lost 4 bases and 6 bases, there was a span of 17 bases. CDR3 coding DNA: TGCGCCAGCAGCCCGGGGGGCAGAGAATTTGATACGCAGTATTTT. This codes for CASSPGGREFDTQYF.

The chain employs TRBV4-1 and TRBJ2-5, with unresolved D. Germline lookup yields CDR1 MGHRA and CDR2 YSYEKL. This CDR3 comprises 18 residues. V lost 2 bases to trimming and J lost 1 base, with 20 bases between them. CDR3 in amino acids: CASSQTLFLPTVQETQYF. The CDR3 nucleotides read TGCGCCAGCAGCCAAACTCTTTTTCTCCCGACCGTCCAAGAGACCCAGTACTTC.

As DNA, the CDR3 is TGTGCCACCACGGGGAGGCTTGGGGCCAACGTCCTGACTTTC. Its protein is CATTGRLGANVLTF. The rearrangement joins TRBV10-3 to TRBJ2-6, with D maybe TRBD2 (6 bases). V was shortened by 10 bases and J by 3 bases, with 13 bases between the two germline ends. Looked up from germline, CDR1 is ENHRY and CDR2 is SYGVKD. The CDR3 has 14 amino acids.

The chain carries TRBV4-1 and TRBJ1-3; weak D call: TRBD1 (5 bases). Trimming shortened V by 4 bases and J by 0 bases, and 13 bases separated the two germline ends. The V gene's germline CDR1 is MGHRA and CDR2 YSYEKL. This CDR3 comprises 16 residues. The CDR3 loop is CASSPRQFLSGNTIYF. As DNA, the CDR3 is TGCGCCAGCAGCCCCCGACAGTTTCTCTCTGGAAACACCATATATTTT.

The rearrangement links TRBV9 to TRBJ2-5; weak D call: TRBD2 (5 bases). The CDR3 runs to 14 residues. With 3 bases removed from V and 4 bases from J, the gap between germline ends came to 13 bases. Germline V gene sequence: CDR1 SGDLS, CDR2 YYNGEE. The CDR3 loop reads CASSAGPGRETQYF. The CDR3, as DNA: TGTGCCAGCAGCGCAGGTCCGGGGAGAGAGACCCAGTACTTC.

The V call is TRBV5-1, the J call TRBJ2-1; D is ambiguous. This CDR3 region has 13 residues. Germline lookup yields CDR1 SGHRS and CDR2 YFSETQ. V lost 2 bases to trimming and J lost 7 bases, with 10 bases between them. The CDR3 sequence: CASSLRPLNEQFF. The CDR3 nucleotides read TGCGCCAGCAGCTTACGCCCCCTGAATGAGCAGTTCTTC. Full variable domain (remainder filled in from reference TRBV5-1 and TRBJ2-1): KAGVTQTPRYLIKTRGQQVTLSCSPISGHRSVSWYQQTPGQGLQFLFEYFSETQRNKGNFPGRFSGRQFSNSRSEMNVSTLELGDSALYLCASSLRPLNEQFFGPGTRLTVL.

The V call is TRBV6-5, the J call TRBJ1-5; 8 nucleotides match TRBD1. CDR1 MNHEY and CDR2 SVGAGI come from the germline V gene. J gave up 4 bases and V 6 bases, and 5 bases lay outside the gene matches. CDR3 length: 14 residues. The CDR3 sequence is CASRGTGGNQPQHF. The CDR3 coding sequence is TGTGCCAGCAGGGGGACAGGCGGGAATCAGCCCCAGCATTTT.

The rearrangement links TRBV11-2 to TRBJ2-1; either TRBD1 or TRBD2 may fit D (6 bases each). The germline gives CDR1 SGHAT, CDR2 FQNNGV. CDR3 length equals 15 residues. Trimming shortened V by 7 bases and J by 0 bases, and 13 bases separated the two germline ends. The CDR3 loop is CASTLGGNSYNEQFF. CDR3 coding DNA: TGTGCCAGCACCCTAGGGGGGAACTCCTACAATGAGCAGTTCTTC.

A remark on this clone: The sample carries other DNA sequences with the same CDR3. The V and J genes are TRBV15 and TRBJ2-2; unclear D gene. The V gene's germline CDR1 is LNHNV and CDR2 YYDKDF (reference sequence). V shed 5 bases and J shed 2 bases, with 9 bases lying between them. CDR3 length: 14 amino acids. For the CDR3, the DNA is TGTGCCACCAGCCGCACCGATAACACCGGGGAGCTGTTTTTT. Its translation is CATSRTDNTGELFF.

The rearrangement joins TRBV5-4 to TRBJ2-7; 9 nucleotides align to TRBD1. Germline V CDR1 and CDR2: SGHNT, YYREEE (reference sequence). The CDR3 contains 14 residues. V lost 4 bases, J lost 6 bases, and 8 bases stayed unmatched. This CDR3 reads CASSRGQGSGEQYF. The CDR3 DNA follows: TGTGCCAGCAGCCGCGGACAGGGGAGTGGCGAGCAGTACTTC.

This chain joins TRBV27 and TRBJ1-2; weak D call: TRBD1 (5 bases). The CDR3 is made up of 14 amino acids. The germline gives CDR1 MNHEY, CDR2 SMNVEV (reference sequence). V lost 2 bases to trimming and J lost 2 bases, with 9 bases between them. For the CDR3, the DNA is TGTGCCAGCAGTTTAATAGGGGACAACTATGGCTACACCTTC. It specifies CASSLIGDNYGYTF.

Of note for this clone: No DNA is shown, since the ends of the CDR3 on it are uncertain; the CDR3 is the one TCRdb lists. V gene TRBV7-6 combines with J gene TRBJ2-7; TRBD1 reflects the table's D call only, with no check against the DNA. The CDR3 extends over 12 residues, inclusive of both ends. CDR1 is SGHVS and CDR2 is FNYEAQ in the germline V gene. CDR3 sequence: CASSFGQGATYF.

The CDR3 spells CASSTRGTGVYNEQFF. The CDR3, as DNA: TGTGCCAGCAGTACTAGGGGGACGGGAGTTTACAATGAGCAGTTCTTC. This chain uses TRBV27 with TRBJ2-1; D may be TRBD1 or TRBD2 (6 bases each). The CDR3 runs to 16 residues. The V gene lost 5 bases and the J gene lost 4 bases, with 18 bases spanning the gap. Germline-derived CDR1 and CDR2 are MNHEY and SMNVEV (reference sequence).